Listed below are T cell receptor beta chains from one sample, sequenced in a study of post-analysis software for immune sequencing data. Via MiXCR, TCRdb re-called the PCR reads, giving one row per CDR3 protein. The sample has over 700,000 distinct CDR3 sequences; less than 35% are singletons. Sequencing was carried out using blood. These receptor sequences come from a girl aged 5 to 17 with multiple sclerosis. The CDR3 runs from the conserved cysteine through the conserved F or W. Some rows have no size entry. The others give once, few or many, or a class for an expanded clone.

V gene	J gene	clone size	CDR3 protein
TRBV18	TRBJ1-1	-	CASSRGRENTEAFF
TRBV9	TRBJ1-1	few	CASSVEARANTEAFF
TRBV20-1	TRBJ2-5	few	CSARGNSRTKQETQYF
TRBV20-1	TRBJ2-3	-	CSARDGAGSDTQYF
TRBV7-2	TRBJ2-1	-	CASRTTVKQFF
TRBV9	TRBJ2-3	-	CAGSVSGPTDTQYF
TRBV7-8	TRBJ2-3	few	CASSLAVGTSGRMTDTQYF
TRBV6-1	TRBJ1-2	few	CASSASTGTPANYGYTF
TRBV20-1	TRBJ1-2	few	CSARTGGFGYTF
TRBV5-1	TRBJ2-4	once	CASNQGSGGANIQYF
TRBV6-2/TRBV6-3	TRBJ1-5	few	CASSTLLDQHF
TRBV12-3/TRBV12-4	TRBJ2-1	-	CASTDRGNEQFF
TRBV9	TRBJ1-1	-	CASSVNNREDTEAFF
TRBV12-3/TRBV12-4	-	-	CASSSGGSNGQETQYF
TRBV7-6	TRBJ2-5	few	CASSSSEGQETQYF
TRBV5-8	TRBJ2-1	few	CASSPTRLAVSSYNEQFF
TRBV6-6	TRBJ1-6	-	CASSYSARENSPLHF
TRBV27	TRBJ1-5	-	CASAQGKGQPQHF
TRBV7-2	TRBJ2-1	many	CASRTSYNEQFF
TRBV10-3	TRBJ2-7	few	CAISEGTKYEQYF
TRBV10-3	TRBJ2-1	-	CAISTGPYNEQFF
TRBV9	TRBJ2-3	-	CASSVNPGTVDTQYF